This is a list of T cell receptor beta chains from one sample in a study of blood T cell repertoires in COVID-19. Generated by immunoSEQ multiplex PCR, the TCRdb table keeps only in-frame clones and is missing some. Of approximately 58,000 clones in the sample, over 75% were seen once. Material: peripheral blood. These receptors came from a man between 60 and 75 years old with COVID-19, enrolled during active disease. Both conserved end residues are part of each CDR3. The order of the fields is V gene, clone size, J gene, D gene, CDR3 DNA, CDR3 protein. A D gene is named only where the DNA matches it firmly. Rows give clone size only sometimes, using once, few, many, or a class for an expanded clone.

V: TRBV6-5; size: NA; J: TRBJ1-2; D: NA; DNA: TGTGCCAGCAGAAGCCCGTCGAGTAACTATGGCTACACCTTC; CDR3: CASRSPSSNYGYTF
V: TRBV5-1; size: NA; J: TRBJ1-2; D: NA; DNA: TGCGCCAGCAGCTTGGGAGGAGAGGCTAACTATGGCTACACCTTC; CDR3: CASSLGGEANYGYTF
V: TRBV29-1; size: once; J: TRBJ1-4; D: NA; DNA: TGCAGCGCTGCACAGGGTGGAACTAATGAAAAACTGTTTTTT; CDR3: CSAAQGGTNEKLFF
V: TRBV12-5; size: NA; J: TRBJ1-1; D: NA; DNA: TGTGCTAGTGGTCTAGGAGGAAACACTGAAGCTTTCTTT; CDR3: CASGLGGNTEAFF
V: TRBV7-2; size: NA; J: TRBJ2-7; D: NA; DNA: TGTGCCAGCAGCACCCGATTACTGCTCGAGCAGTACTTC; CDR3: CASSTRLLLEQYF
V: TRBV9; size: NA; J: TRBJ2-5; D: TRBD2; DNA: TGTGCCAGCAGCCCTAGCGGGAGGGCCGGGGAGACCCAGTACTTC; CDR3: CASSPSGRAGETQYF
V: TRBV19; size: NA; J: TRBJ2-7; D: TRBD1; DNA: TGTGCCAGTAGCAGGGGGCCCTCCTACGAGCAGTACTTC; CDR3: CASSRGPSYEQYF
V: TRBV14; size: NA; J: TRBJ2-2; D: TRBD1; DNA: TGTGCCAGCAGCCAAGCACACCGACAGGGGTACACCGGGGAGCTGTTTTTT; CDR3: CASSQAHRQGYTGELFF
V: TRBV7-2; size: NA; J: TRBJ2-7; D: NA; DNA: TGTGCCAGCAGCACGCGCTTTGGCTACGAGCAGTACTTC; CDR3: CASSTRFGYEQYF
V: TRBV24-1; size: NA; J: TRBJ2-1; D: TRBD2; DNA: TGTGCCACCAGTGATCGACTAGCGGGAGGAGGGCAGTTCTTC; CDR3: CATSDRLAGGGQFF